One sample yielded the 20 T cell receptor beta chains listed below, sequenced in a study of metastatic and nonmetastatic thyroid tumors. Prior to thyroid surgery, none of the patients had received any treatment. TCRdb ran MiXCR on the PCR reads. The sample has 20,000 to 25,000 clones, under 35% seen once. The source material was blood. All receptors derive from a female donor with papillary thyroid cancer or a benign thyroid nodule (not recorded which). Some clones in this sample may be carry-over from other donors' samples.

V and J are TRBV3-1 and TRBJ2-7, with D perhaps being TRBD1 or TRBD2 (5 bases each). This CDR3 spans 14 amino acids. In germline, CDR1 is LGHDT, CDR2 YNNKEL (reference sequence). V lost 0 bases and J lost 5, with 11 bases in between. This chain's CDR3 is CASSQERGRDEQYF. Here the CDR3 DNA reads TGTGCCAGCAGCCAAGAACGGGGCAGGGACGAGCAGTACTTC.

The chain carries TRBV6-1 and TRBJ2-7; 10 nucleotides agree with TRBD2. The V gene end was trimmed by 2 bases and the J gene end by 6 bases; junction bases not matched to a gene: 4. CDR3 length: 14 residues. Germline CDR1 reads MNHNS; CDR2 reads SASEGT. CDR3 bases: TGTGCCAGCAGTGAAATGCTAGCGGGAGTCGAGCAGTACTTC. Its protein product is CASSEMLAGVEQYF.

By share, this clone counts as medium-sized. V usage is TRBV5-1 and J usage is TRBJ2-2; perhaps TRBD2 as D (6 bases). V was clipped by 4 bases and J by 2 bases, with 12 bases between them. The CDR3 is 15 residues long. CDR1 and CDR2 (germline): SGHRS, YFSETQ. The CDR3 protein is CASSLAGSNTGELFF. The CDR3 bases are TGCGCCAGCAGCCTGGCCGGGAGCAACACCGGGGAGCTGTTTTTT.

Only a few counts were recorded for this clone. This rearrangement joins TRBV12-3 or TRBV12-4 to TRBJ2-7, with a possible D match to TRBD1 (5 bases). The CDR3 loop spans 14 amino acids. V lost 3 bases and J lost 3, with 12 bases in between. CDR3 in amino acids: CASSFQGSLYEQYF. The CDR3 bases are TGTGCCAGCAGTTTCCAGGGAAGCCTCTACGAGCAGTACTTC.

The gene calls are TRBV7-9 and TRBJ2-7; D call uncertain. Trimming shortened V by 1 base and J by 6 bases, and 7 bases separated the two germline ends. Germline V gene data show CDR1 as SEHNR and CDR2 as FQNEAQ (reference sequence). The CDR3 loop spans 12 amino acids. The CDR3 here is CASSLVVSEQYF. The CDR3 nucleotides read TGTGCCAGCAGCTTAGTTGTTAGCGAGCAGTACTTC. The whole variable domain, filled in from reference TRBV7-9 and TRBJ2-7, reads DTGVSQNPRHKITKRGQNVTFRCDPISEHNRLYWYRQTLGQGPEFLTYFQNEAQLEKSRLLSDRFSAERPKGSFSTLEIQRTEQGDSAMYLCASSLVVSEQYFGPGTRLTVT.

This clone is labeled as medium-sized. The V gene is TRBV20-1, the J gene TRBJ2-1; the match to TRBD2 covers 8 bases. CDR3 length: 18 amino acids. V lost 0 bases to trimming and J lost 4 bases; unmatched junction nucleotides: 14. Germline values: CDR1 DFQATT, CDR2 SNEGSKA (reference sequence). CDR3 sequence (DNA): TGCAGTGCTAGAGATACTCGGGTAGCGGGACCGCTTTACAATGAGCAGTTCTTC. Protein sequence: CSARDTRVAGPLYNEQFF.

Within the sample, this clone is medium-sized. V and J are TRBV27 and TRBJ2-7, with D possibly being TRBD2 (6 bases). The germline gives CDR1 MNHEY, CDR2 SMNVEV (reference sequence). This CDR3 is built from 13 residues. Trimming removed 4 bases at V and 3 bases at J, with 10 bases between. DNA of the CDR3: TGTGCCAGCAGTTCTAGGACTAACTACGAGCAGTACTTC. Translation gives CASSSRTNYEQYF.

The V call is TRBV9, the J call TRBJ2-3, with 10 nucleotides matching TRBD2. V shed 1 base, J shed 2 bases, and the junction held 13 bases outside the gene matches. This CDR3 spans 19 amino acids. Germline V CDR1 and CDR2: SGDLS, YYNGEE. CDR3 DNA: TGTGCCAGCAGCGTACCCGTGGGGGCTAGCGGGGGCCTCACAGATACGCAGTATTTT. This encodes CASSVPVGASGGLTDTQYF.

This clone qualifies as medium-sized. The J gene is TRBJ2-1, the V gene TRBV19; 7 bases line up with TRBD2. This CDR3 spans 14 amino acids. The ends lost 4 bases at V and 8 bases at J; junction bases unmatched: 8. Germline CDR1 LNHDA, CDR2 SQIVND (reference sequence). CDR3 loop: CASSRGGRVDEQFF. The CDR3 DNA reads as TGTGCCAGTAGTAGGGGCGGGAGAGTCGATGAGCAGTTCTTC.

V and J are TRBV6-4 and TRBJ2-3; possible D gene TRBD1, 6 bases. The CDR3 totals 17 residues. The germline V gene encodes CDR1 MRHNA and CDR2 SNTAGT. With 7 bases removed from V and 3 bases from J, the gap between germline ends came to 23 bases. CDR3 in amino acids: CASTQEVKGEWTDTQYF. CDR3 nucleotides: TGTGCCAGCACCCAAGAAGTAAAGGGGGAGTGGACAGATACGCAGTATTTT.

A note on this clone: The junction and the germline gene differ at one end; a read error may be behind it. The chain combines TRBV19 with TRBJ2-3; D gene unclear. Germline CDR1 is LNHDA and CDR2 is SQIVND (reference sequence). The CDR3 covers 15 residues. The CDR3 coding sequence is TGTGCCGGTAGTAAGGGCCAGAGGTACAAAGAGACGCAGTATTTT. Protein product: CAGSKGQRYKETQYF. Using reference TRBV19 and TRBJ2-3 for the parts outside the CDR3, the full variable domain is DGGITQSPKYLFRKEGQNVTLSCEQNLNHDAMYWYRQDPGQGLRLIYYSQIVNDFQKGDIAEGYSVSREKKESFPLTVTSAQKNPTAFYLCAGSKGQRYKETQYFGPGTRLTVL.

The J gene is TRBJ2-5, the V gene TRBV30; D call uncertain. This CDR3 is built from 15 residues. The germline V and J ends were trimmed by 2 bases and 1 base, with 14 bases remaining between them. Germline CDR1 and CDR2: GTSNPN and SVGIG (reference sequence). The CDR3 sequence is CAWSQALTRQETQYF. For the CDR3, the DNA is TGTGCCTGGAGTCAAGCCCTTACTCGCCAAGAGACCCAGTACTTC.

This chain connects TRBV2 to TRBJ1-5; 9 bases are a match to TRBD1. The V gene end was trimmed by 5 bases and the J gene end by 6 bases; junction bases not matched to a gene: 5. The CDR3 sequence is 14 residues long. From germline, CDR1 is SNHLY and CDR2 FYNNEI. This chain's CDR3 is CASSSGQGGQPQHF. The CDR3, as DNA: TGTGCCAGCAGTTCGGGACAGGGCGGTCAGCCCCAGCATTTT.

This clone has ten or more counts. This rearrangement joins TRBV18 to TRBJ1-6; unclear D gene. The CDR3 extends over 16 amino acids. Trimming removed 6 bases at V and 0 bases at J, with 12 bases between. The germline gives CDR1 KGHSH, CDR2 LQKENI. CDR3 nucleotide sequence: TGTGCCAGCTCTAGAGGCGGAGACTCCTATAATTCACCCCTCCACTTT. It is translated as CASSRGGDSYNSPLHF.

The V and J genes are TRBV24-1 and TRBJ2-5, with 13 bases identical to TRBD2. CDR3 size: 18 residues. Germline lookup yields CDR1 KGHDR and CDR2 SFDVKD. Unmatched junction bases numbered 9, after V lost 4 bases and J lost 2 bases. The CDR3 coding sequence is TGTGCCACCAGTGACCCCGGACTAGCGGGAGATCGGCAAGAGACCCAGTACTTC. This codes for CATSDPGLAGDRQETQYF.

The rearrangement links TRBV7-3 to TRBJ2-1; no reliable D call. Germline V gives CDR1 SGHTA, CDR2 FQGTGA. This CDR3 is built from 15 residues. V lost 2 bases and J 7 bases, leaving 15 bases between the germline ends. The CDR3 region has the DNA TGTGCCAGCAGCTTAGTAGAGGAAGGGCCAAATGAGCAGTTCTTC. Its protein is CASSLVEEGPNEQFF.

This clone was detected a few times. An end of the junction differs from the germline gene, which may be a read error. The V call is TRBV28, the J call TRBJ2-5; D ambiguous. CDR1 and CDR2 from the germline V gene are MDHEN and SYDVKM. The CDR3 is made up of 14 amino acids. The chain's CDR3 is CASCVDGLQETQYF. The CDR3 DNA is TGTGCCAGCTGCGTTGACGGGCTCCAAGAGACTCAGTACTTC.

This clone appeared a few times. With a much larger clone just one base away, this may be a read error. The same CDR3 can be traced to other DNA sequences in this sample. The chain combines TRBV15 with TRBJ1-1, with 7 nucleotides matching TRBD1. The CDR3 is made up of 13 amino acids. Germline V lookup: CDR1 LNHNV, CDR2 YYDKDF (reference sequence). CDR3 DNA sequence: TGCGCCACCAGACAGGGTCTGAACACTGAAGCTTTCTTT. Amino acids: CATRQGLNTEAFF.

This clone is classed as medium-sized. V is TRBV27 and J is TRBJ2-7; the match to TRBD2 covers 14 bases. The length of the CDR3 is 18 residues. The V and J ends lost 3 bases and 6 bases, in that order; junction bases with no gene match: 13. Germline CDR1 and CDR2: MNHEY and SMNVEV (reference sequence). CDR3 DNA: TGTGCCAGCAGTTTTCGGACTAGCGGGAGGTTGTCATCGGGCGAGCAGTACTTC. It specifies CASSFRTSGRLSSGEQYF.

CDR3 loop: CATCPWKGDYEQYF. CDR3 nucleotide sequence: TGTGCCACCTGCCCTTGGAAAGGGGACTACGAGCAGTACTTC. V is TRBV3-1 and J is TRBJ2-7; TRBD1 might be the D (5 bases). Trimming removed 10 bases from V and 3 bases from J, with 19 bases in between. Germline V gene sequence: CDR1 LGHDT, CDR2 YNNKEL (reference sequence). This CDR3 is built from 14 residues.